The entry below describes one T cell receptor (beta chain). The record originates from a study of T cell changes during pregnancy in multiple sclerosis. The CDR3 loop spans 17 amino acids. Germline V gives CDR1 SNHLY, CDR2 FYNNEI. V gave up 8 bases and J gave up 5 bases; unmatched junction bases: 13. Some clones are missing from TCRdb's copy, which holds only in-frame ones; the method was immunoSEQ multiplex PCR. This sample yields under 70,000 clones, of which about 89% are seen a single time; 0.76% belongs to the top ten. The chain has TRBV2 and TRBJ2-2; 11 nucleotides align to TRBD2. The sequences come from CD4+ T cells from peripheral blood mononuclear cells, collected in the first trimester of pregnancy. The sequence came from a female donor with multiple sclerosis, enrolled in a pregnancy study. The CDR3 spells CASGFGLASGGTGELFF. The CDR3 nucleotides read TGTGCCAGCGGTTTCGGTTTGGCTAGCGGGGGGACCGGGGAGCTGTTTTTT.